This T cell receptor beta chain was sequenced during a study of T cells in localized non-small cell lung cancer. This table comes from immunoSEQ multiplex PCR, and its TCRdb copy is limited to in-frame clones, with some not included. This sample yields approximately 31,000 clones, of which around 84% are seen a single time; 4% to 4.5% belongs to the top ten. In regard to this clone: Its antigen is currently unknown.

CDR1 GTSNPN and CDR2 SVGIG come from the germline V gene (reference sequence). V lost 1 base and J 0 bases, leaving 7 bases between the germline ends. This CDR3 contains 15 residues. Findings and limits, study-wide: The study found T cell clonality highest in uninvolved adjacent lung, above tumor.

The receptor's source is a male donor aged 60 or over with stage III lung adenocarcinoma. The chain is built from TRBV30 and TRBJ1-6, with D uncertain. Specimen: peripheral blood, collected before any cancer treatment. The chain's CDR3 is CAWSDSGSYNSPLHF. The DNA for the CDR3 is TGTGCCTGGAGTGATTCGGGCTCCTATAATTCACCCCTCCACTTT.